This T cell receptor (beta chain) comes out of a study of technical replicates of blood from a few donors. TCRdb keeps only in-frame clones here, not all; method: immunoSEQ multiplex PCR. This table has some 60,000 clones, 90% to 95% appearing once. J was trimmed by 7 bases and V by 0 bases; bases with no gene match: 12. Germline V CDR1 and CDR2: SGDLS, YYNGEE. The CDR3 is 17 residues long. The sequenced sample was PBMCs. V usage is TRBV9 and J usage is TRBJ2-1; TRBD2 aligns across 8 bases. The source is a human donor in good health. Some clones in this sample may be carry-over from other donors' samples. The CDR3 coding sequence is TGTGCCAGCAGCGTAGGTCTGGAGGGGACTAGAATAAATGAGCAGTTCTTC. The encoded protein is CASSVGLEGTRINEQFF.